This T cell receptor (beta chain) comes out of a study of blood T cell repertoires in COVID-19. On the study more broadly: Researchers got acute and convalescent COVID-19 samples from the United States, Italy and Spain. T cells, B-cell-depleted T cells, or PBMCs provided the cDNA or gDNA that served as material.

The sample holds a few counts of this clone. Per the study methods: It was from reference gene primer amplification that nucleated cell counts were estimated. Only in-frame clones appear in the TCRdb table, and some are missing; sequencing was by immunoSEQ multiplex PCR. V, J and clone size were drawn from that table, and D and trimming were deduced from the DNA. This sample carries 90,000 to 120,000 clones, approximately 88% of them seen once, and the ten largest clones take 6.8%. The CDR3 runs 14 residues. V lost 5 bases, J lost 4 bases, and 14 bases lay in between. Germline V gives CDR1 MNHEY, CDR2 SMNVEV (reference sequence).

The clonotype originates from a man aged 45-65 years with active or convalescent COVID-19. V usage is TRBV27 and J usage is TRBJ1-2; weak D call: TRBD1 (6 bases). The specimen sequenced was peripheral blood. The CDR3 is CASSQPGTSYGYTF. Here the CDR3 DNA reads TGTGCCAGCAGTCAACCCGGGACAAGCTATGGCTACACCTTC.